This record covers a single TCR beta chain. Its antigen is undetermined. The sample belongs to a study of cytomegalovirus exposure and HLA in healthy donors. Notes on the study in general: Versus the approximately 700-donor mean, an Asian-associated ancestry cluster reportedly showed fewer N-insertions in a later analysis. Sequencing depth across donors, presence/absence analyses assumed, was roughly uniform. Through in vitro validation, three CMV-associated chains were shown to be specific for CMV antigens.

Looked up from germline, CDR1 is LGHNA and CDR2 is YNFKEQ. The V and J ends lost 1 base and 2 bases, in that order; junction bases with no gene match: 14. This CDR3 region has 18 residues. The PCR ran on 60 Vbeta and 13 Jbeta primers. The protocol was immunoSEQ multiplex PCR, while the TCRdb copy is restricted to in-frame clones and leaves out a portion. The profile shows about 210,000 clones, 75% to 80% of them singletons. This chain uses TRBV4-2 with TRBJ2-7; 7 bases map to TRBD1. The source is a male donor in good health and CMV-seronegative. Input material: PBMCs. The CDR3 coding sequence is TGTGCCAGCAGCCAAGGGCCAGGGGGACCCCGAGGGGCCTACGAGCAGTACTTC. Residues: CASSQGPGGPRGAYEQYF.